This T cell receptor beta chain was documented in a study of blood T cell repertoires in COVID-19. Looking at the study overall: Acute and convalescent COVID-19 specimens originated in the United States, Italy and Spain. The cDNA or gDNA used as material had been derived from T cells, B-cell-depleted T cells, or PBMCs.

The authors' processing: Quantification of nucleated cells was approximated via reference gene primer amplification. Only in-frame clones appear in the TCRdb table, and some are missing; sequencing was by immunoSEQ multiplex PCR. V, J and clone size were drawn from that table, and D and trimming were deduced from the DNA. Among roughly 120,000 clones listed, more than 75% were seen once. The specimen was peripheral blood. The sequence derives from a woman in her forties or fifties with acute or convalescent COVID-19.

CDR3 sequence: CASTPNLQGEQYF. The CDR3 DNA reads TGTGCCAGCACCCCAAACTTACAGGGGGAGCAGTACTTC. The V gene is TRBV6-5, the J gene TRBJ2-7; 7 positions agree with TRBD1. CDR1 is MNHEY, CDR2 SVGAGI, per germline. The CDR3 spans 13 residues. With V trimmed by 7 bases and J by 7 bases, 10 bases remained unmatched.